This TCR beta chain was retrieved from a study of memory CD4+ T cells and cytomegalovirus serostatus. Concerning this clone: The antigen is not known.

Overall study results and limits: A US-trained random forest predicted CMV serostatus with median AUC around 0.93.

Single viable CD3+CD4+CD8-CD45RO+ cells were sorted as the memory CD4+ T cells. Donors' CMV status reflects serum IgG against pp150, pp28, p38, p52. Trimming removed 3 bases from V and 1 base from J, with 9 bases in between. In germline, CDR1 is MNHEY, CDR2 SMNVEV (reference sequence). The CDR3 runs 14 residues. Original processing notes: After removing out-of-frame reads, 2,204,828 distinct TCRbeta sequences remained. Profiled with immunoSEQ multiplex PCR; TCRdb holds only in-frame clones, not every one. For V, J and clone size, that table is used; D and trimming come from the DNA. This table holds nearly 50,000 clones, 78% found once.

This sequence was found in an adult in good health and CMV-seronegative. Sequenced input: memory CD4+ T cells from blood. The chain recombines TRBV27 with TRBJ1-2, with D tentatively TRBD1 (5 bases). The CDR3: CASSFIQGNYGYTF. CDR3 nucleotides: TGTGCCAGCAGTTTCATTCAGGGTAACTATGGCTACACCTTC.